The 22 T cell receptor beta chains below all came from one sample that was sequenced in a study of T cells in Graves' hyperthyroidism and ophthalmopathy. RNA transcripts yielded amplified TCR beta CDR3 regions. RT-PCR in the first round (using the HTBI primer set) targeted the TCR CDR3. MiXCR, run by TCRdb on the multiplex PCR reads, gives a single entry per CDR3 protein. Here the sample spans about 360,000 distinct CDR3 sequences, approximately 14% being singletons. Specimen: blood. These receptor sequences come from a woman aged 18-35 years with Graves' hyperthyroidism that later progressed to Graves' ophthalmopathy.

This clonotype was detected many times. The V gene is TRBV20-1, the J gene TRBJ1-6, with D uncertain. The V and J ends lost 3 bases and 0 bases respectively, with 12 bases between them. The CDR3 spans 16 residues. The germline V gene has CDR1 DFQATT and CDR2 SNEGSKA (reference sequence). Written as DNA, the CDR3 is TGCAGTGCTAGTAGCCGGGTCAGCTCCTATAATTCACCCCTCCACTTT. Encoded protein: CSASSRVSSYNSPLHF.

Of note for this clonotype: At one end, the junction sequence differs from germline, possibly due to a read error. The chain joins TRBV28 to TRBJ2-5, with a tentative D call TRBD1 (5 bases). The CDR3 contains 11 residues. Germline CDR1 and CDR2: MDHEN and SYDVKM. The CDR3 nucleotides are TGTGCCAGCAGTTTCGGGTCAGGGTTGGACTTC. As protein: CASSFGSGLDF.

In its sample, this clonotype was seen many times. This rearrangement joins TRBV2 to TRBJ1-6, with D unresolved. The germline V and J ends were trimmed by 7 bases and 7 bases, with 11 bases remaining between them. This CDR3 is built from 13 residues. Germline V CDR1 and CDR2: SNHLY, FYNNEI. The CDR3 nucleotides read TGTGCCAGCATAGGGTTGGGGAATTCACCCCTCCACTTT. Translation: CASIGLGNSPLHF.

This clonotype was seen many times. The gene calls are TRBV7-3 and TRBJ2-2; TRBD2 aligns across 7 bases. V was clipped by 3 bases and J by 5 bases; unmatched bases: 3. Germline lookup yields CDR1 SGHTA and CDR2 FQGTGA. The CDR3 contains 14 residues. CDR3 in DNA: TGTGCCAGCAGCTTCGGGACTAATACCGGGGAGCTGTTTTTT. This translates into CASSFGTNTGELFF.

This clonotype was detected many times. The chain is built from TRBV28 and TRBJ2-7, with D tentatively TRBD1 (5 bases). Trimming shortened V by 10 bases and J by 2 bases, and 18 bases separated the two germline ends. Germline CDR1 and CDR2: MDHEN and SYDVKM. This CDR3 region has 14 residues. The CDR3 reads CATLVQGSTYEQYF. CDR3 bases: TGTGCCACCCTAGTCCAGGGCAGTACCTACGAGCAGTACTTC.

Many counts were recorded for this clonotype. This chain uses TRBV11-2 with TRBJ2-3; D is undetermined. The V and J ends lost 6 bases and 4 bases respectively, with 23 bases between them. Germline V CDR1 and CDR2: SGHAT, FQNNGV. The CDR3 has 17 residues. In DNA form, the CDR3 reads TGTGCCAGCAGGTCCGAGGCATCGCTTCTTAAATCAGATACGCAGTATTTT. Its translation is CASRSEASLLKSDTQYF.

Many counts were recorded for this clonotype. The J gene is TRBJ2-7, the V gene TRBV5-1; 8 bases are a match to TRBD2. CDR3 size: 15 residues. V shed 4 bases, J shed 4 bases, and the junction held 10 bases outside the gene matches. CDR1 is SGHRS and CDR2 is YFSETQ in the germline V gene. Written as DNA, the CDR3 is TGCGCCAGCAGCGCAGGACTAGCCCGCACATACGAGCAGTACTTC. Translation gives CASSAGLARTYEQYF.

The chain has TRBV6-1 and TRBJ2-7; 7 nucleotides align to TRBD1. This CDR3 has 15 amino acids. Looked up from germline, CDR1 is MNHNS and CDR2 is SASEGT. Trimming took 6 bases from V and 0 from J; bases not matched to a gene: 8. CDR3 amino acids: CASRYLQGSSYEQYF. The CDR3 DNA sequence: TGTGCCAGCAGATACTTACAGGGGAGCTCCTACGAGCAGTACTTC.

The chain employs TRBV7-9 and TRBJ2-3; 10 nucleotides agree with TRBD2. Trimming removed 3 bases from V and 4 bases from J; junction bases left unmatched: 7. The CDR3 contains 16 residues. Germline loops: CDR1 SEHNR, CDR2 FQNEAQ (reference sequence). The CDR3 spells CASSLEPGLAPDTQYF. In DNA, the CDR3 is TGTGCCAGCAGCTTGGAACCGGGACTAGCGCCAGATACGCAGTATTTT.

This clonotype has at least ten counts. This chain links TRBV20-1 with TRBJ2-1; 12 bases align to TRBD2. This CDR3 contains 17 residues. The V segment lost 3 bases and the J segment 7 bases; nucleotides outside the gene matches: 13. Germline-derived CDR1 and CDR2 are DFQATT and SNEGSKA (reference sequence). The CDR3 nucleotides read TGCAGTGCTAGCGCTAGCGGGAGGGCCAAATCAGGGAATGAGCAGTTCTTC. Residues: CSASASGRAKSGNEQFF.

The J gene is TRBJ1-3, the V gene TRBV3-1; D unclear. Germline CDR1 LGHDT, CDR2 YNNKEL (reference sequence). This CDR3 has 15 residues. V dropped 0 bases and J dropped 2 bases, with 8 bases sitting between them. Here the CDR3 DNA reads TGTGCCAGCAGCCAAGATGCCTTTGCTGGAAACACCATATATTTT. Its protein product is CASSQDAFAGNTIYF. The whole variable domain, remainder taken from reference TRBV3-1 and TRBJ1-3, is DTAVSQTPKYLVTQMGNDKSIKCEQNLGHDTMYWYKQDSKKFLKIMFSYNNKELIINETVPNRFSPKSPDKAHLNLHINSLELGDSAVYFCASSQDAFAGNTIYFGEGSWLTVV.

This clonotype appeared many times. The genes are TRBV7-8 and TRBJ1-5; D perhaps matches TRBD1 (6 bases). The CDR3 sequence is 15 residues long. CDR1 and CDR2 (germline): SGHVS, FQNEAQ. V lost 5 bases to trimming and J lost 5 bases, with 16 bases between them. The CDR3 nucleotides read TGTGCCAGCAGCCTATATACAGGGTCACATCAGCCCCAGCATTTT. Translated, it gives CASSLYTGSHQPQHF. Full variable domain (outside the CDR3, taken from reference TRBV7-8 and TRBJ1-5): GAGVSQSPRYKVAKRGQDVALRCDPISGHVSLFWYQQALGQGPEFLTYFQNEAQLDKSGLPSDRFFAERPEGSVSTLKIQRTQQEDSAVYLCASSLYTGSHQPQHFGDGTRLSIL.

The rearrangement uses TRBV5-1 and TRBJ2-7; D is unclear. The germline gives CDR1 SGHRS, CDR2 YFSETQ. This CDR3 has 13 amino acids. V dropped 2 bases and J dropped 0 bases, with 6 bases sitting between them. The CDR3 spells CASSFSSSYEQYF. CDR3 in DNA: TGCGCCAGCAGCTTTTCGAGCTCCTACGAGCAGTACTTC.

The CDR3 spells CASSRPGTSGRNPNTGELFF. CDR3 nucleotide sequence: TGTGCCAGCAGCCGACCCGGGACTAGCGGGAGAAACCCGAACACCGGGGAGCTGTTTTTT. The J gene is TRBJ2-2, the V gene TRBV6-8; TRBD2 matches 14 bases. The CDR3 extends over 20 amino acids. Germline CDR1 reads MNHGY; CDR2 reads SAAAGT. V lost 6 bases to trimming and J lost 0 bases; unmatched junction nucleotides: 12.

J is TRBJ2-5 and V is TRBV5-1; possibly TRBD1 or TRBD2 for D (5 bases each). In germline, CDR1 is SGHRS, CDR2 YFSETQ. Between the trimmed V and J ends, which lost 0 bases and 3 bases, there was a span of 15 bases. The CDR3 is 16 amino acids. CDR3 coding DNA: TGCGCCAGCAGCTTGGGGATGGGGGTAAGGAAAGAGACCCAGTACTTC. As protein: CASSLGMGVRKETQYF.

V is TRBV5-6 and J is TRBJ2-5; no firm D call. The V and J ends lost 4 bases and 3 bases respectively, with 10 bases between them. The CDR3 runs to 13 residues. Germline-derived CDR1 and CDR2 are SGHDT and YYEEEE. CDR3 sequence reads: CASSPSAEETQYF. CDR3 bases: TGTGCCAGCAGCCCCTCGGCGGAAGAGACCCAGTACTTC.

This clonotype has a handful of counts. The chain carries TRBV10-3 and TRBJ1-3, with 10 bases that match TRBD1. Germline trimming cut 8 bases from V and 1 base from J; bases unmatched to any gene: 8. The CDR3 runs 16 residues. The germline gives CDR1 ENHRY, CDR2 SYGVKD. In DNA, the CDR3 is TGTGCCATCGGAACCGGGACAGGGGAATCTGGAAACACCATATATTTT. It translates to CAIGTGTGESGNTIYF.

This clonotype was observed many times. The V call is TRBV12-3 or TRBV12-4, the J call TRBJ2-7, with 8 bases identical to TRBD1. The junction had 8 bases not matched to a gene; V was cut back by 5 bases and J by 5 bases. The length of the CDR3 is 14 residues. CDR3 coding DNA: TGTGCCAGCAGTGCGACAGGGGAAGTAAACGAGCAGTACTTC. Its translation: CASSATGEVNEQYF.

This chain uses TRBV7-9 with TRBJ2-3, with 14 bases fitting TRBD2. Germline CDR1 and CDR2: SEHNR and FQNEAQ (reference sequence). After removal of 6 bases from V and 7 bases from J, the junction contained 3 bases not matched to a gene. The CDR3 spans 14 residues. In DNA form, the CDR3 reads TGTGCCAGCAGGGGGACTAGCGGGAGAAATACGCAGTATTTT. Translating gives CASRGTSGRNTQYF. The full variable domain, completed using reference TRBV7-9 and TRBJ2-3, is DTGVSQNPRHKITKRGQNVTFRCDPISEHNRLYWYRQTLGQGPEFLTYFQNEAQLEKSRLLSDRFSAERPKGSFSTLEIQRTEQGDSAMYLCASRGTSGRNTQYFGPGTRLTVL.

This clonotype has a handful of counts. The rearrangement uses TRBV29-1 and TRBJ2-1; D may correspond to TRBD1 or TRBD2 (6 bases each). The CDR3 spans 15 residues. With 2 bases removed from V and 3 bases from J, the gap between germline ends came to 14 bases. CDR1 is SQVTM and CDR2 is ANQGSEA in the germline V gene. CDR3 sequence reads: CSVETRGRRYNEQFF. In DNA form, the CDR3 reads TGCAGCGTTGAAACCCGGGGGCGACGCTACAATGAGCAGTTCTTC.

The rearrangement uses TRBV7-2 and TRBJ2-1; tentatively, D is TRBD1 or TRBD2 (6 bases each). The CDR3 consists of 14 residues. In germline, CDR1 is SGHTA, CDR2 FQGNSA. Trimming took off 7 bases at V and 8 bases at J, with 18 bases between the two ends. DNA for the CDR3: TGTGCCAGCACTGCTGGTCTAGGGGGGTATGAGCAGTTCTTC. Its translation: CASTAGLGGYEQFF.

DNA of the CDR3: TGCGCCAGCAGCTCCTCAGGGGGAGCTTTCTTT. This encodes CASSSSGGAFF. The V gene is TRBV5-1, the J gene TRBJ1-1, with 7 bases identical to TRBD1. V was pared by 3 bases and J by 10 bases, with 3 bases of the junction left unmatched. This CDR3 is built from 11 residues. Germline CDR1 reads SGHRS; CDR2 reads YFSETQ. Combining the CDR3 with reference TRBV5-1 and TRBJ1-1 gives the whole variable domain KAGVTQTPRYLIKTRGQQVTLSCSPISGHRSVSWYQQTPGQGLQFLFEYFSETQRNKGNFPGRFSGRQFSNSRSEMNVSTLELGDSALYLCASSSSGGAFFGQGTRLTVV.